This entry concerns a single T cell receptor beta chain. Its antigen is still unknown. Two lung cancer pathologists independently confirmed each histologic diagnosis. The data were obtained in a study of immune evolution from preneoplasia to lung adenocarcinoma. Study-level information: HLA loss of heterozygosity: 5.5% to 8.5% AIS, about 15% MIA, approximately 31% ADC, none AAH. Points from the study as a whole: Normal lung had highest clonality; later lesions appeared denser, more diverse.

V was clipped by 2 bases and J by 5 bases, with 14 bases between them. The CDR3 extends over 15 amino acids. The V gene's germline CDR1 is SGHRS and CDR2 YFSETQ. Sequencing was performed with immunoSEQ multiplex PCR; in TCRdb, only in-frame clones are kept and a portion is missing. Of 5,200 or so clones listed, less than 85% are singletons. Sequences were obtained from FFPE minimally invasive lung adenocarcinoma tissue. The V call is TRBV5-1, the J call TRBJ2-1, with D perhaps TRBD1 or TRBD2 (5 bases each). This receptor was obtained from a person aged 50-69 years with lung adenocarcinoma. The CDR3 sequence: CASSFTGLADNEQFF. CDR3 nucleotide sequence: TGCGCCAGCAGCTTCACGGGGCTAGCTGACAATGAGCAGTTCTTC.